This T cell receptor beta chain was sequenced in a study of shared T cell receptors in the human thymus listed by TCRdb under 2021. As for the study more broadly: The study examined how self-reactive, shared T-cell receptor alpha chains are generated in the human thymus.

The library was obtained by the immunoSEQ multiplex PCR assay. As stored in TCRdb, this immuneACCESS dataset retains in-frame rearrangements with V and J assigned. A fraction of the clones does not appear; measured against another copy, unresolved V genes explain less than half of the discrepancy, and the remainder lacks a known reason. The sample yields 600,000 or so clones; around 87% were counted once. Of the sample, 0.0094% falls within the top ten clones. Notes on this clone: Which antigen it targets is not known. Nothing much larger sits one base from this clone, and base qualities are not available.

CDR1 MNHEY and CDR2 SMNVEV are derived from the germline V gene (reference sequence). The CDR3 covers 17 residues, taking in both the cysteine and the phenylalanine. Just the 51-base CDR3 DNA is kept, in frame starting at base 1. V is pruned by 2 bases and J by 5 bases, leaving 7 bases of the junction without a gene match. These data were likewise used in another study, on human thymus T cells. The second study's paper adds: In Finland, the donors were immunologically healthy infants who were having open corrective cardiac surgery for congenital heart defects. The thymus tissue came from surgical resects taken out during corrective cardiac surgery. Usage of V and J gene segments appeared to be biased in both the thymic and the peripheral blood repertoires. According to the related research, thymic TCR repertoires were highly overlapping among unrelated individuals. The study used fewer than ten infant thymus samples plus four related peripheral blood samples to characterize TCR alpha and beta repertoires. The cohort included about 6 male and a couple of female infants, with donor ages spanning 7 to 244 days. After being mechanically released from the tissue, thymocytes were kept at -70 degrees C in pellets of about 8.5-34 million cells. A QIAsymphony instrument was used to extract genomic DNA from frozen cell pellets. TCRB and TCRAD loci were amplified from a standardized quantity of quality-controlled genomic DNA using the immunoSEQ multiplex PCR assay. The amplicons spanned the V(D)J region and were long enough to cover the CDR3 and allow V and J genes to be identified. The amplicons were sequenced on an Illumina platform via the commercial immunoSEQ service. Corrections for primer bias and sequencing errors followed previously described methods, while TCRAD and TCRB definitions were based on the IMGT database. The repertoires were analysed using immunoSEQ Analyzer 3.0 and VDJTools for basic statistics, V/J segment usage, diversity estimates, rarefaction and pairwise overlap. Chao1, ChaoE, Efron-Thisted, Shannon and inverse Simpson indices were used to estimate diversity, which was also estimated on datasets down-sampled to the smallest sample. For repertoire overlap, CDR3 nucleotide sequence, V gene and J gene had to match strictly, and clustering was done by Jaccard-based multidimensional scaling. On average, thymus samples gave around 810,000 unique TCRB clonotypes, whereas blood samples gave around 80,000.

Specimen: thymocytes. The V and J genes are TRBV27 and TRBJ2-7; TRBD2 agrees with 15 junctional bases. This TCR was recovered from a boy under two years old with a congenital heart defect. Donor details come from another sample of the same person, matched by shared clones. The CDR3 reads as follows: CASSLRTSGRALHEQYF. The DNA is TGTGCCAGCAGTTTAAGGACTAGCGGGAGGGCCCTCCACGAGCAGTACTTC.